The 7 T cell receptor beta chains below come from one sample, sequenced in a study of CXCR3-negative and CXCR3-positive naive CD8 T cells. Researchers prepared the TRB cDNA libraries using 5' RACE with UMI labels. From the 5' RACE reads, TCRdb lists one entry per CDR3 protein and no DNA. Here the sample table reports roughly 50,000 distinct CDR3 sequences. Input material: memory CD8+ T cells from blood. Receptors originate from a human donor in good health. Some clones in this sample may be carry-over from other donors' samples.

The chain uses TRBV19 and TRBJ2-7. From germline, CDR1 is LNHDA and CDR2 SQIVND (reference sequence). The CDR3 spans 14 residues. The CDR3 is CASSSRLGSYEQYF.

CDR3 protein: CSVVGGRENQPQHF. The V gene is TRBV29-1, the J gene TRBJ1-5; there is no DNA to check the TCRdb D call of TRBD1. CDR3 length equals 14 residues. Per the germline V gene, CDR1 is SQVTM and CDR2 is ANQGSEA.

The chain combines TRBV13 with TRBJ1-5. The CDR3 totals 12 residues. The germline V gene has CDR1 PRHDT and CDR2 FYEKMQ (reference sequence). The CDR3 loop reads CASSLFNQPQHF.

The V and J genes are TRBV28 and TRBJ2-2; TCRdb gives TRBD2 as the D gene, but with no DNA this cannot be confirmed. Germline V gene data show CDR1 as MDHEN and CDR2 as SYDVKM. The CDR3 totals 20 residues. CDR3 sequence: CASSSPPGLAASGGTGELFF.

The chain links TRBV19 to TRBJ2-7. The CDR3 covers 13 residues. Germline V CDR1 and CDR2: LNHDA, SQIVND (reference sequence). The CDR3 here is CASSIRDSYEQYF. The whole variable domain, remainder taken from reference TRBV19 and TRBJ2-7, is DGGITQSPKYLFRKEGQNVTLSCEQNLNHDAMYWYRQDPGQGLRLIYYSQIVNDFQKGDIAEGYSVSREKKESFPLTVTSAQKNPTAFYLCASSIRDSYEQYFGPGTRLTVT.

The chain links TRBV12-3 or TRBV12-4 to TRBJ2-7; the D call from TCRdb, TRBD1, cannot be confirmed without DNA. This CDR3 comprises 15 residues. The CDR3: CASSFGGAGAPEQYF.

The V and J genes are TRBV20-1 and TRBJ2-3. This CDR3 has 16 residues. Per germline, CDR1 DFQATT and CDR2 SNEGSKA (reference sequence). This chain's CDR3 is CSASKPTKTSTDTQYF.